These 30 T cell receptor beta chains were all obtained from the same sample, sequenced in a study of regulatory T cells in long-lasting Graves disease. Time point given: newly diagnosed GD, antithyroid drugs for less than 3 months. Following extraction of RNA from PBMCs, that RNA was used to make the TCR library. Construction of the TCR beta libraries employed iRepertoire HTBI primers in conjunction with Arm-PCR of CDR3 regions. A single record per CDR3 protein comes from TCRdb applying MiXCR to the multiplex PCR reads. The profile shows around 360,000 distinct CDR3 sequences, 15% to 20% of them singletons. These data also featured in a second study, about T cells in Graves' hyperthyroidism and ophthalmopathy.

Sequencing was performed on peripheral blood mononuclear cells (PBMCs), taken at new diagnosis, from a patient treated with antithyroid drugs. These receptors were collected from a woman aged 18-30 years with Graves disease.

This rearrangement joins TRBV9 to TRBJ1-1; D unresolved. Trimming removed 0 bases from V and 4 bases from J, with 7 bases in between. The CDR3 runs to 13 residues. Germline lookup yields CDR1 SGDLS and CDR2 YYNGEE. CDR3 coding DNA: TGTGCCAGCAGCGTAGTGAGGGCCACTGAAGCTTTCTTT. Translating it yields CASSVVRATEAFF.

This clonotype was observed a few times. The chain has TRBV19 and TRBJ2-1; weak D call: TRBD2 (6 bases). Germline loops: CDR1 LNHDA, CDR2 SQIVND (reference sequence). Between the trimmed V and J ends, which lost 8 bases and 1 base, there was a span of 18 bases. The CDR3 is 16 residues long. DNA for the CDR3: TGTGCCAGTGCCGGGAGTGGGAGTCGATCCTACAATGAGCAGTTCTTC. Amino acid sequence: CASAGSGSRSYNEQFF.

About this clonotype itself: A clone one base away is much larger, so this may be a read error. The chain has TRBV7-3 and TRBJ2-5; D tentatively reads TRBD1 or TRBD2 (5 bases each). This CDR3 region has 14 residues. CDR1 is SGHTA, CDR2 FQGTGA, per germline. This chain's CDR3 is CASSLGPREETRYF. DNA of the CDR3: TGTGCCAGCAGCCTGGGACCTAGGGAAGAGACCCGGTACTTC.

The V gene is TRBV7-9, the J gene TRBJ2-3, with D tentatively TRBD1 or TRBD2 (6 bases each). Trimming removed 1 base at V and 0 bases at J, with 11 bases between. The CDR3 has 16 amino acids. Germline V gives CDR1 SEHNR, CDR2 FQNEAQ (reference sequence). This chain's CDR3 is CASSLGRDISTDTQYF. The CDR3 DNA reads TGTGCCAGCAGCTTAGGGCGGGACATTAGCACAGATACGCAGTATTTT.

The chain combines TRBV7-9 with TRBJ2-2; 8 bases fit TRBD2. Germline V CDR1 and CDR2: SEHNR, FQNEAQ (reference sequence). The CDR3 is 19 residues long. Written as DNA, the CDR3 is TGTGCTACAACCTCGAGACTAGCGACAAGCCAAGGGGGTGCCGGGGAGCTGTTTTTT. This sequence encodes CATTSRLATSQGGAGELFF.

Many counts were recorded for this clonotype. V gene TRBV5-8 combines with J gene TRBJ2-1, with 12 bases that match TRBD2. Looked up from germline, CDR1 is SGHTS and CDR2 is YDEGEE. V dropped 0 bases and J dropped 7; count of bases not matched to a gene: 2. The CDR3 contains 15 residues. The CDR3 sequence is CASSLEGLAGNEQFF. The CDR3 coding sequence is TGTGCCAGCAGCTTGGAGGGACTAGCGGGTAATGAGCAGTTCTTC.

This clonotype was counted ten times or more. CDR3: CAISGGRGSTYEQYF. DNA for the CDR3: TGTGCCATCAGTGGTGGTCGTGGCAGCACCTACGAGCAGTACTTC. The chain combines TRBV10-3 with TRBJ2-7; D unclear. The CDR3 totals 15 residues. Germline V CDR1 and CDR2: ENHRY, SYGVKD. V was clipped by 4 bases and J by 2 bases, with 15 bases between them.

This clonotype was counted many times. V is TRBV3-1 and J is TRBJ2-2; weak D call: TRBD2 (6 bases). The CDR3 has 16 amino acids. V dropped 4 bases and J dropped 1 base, with 13 bases sitting between them. CDR1 is LGHDT and CDR2 is YNNKEL in the germline V gene (reference sequence). CDR3 protein: CASSPAEGENTGELFF. The CDR3 nucleotides are TGTGCCAGCAGCCCGGCGGAGGGCGAGAACACCGGGGAGCTGTTTTTT.

The sample holds many counts of this clonotype. This chain links TRBV28 with TRBJ2-7; 9 bases fit TRBD2. The V gene end was trimmed by 6 bases and the J gene end by 4 bases; junction bases not matched to a gene: 4. The CDR3 is 13 residues long. CDR1 and CDR2 from the germline V gene are MDHEN and SYDVKM. The CDR3 loop is CASRGLADYEQYF. CDR3 bases: TGTGCCAGCAGGGGACTAGCAGATTACGAGCAGTACTTC.

Only a few counts were recorded for this clonotype. The chain is built from TRBV19 and TRBJ2-1, with D possibly matching TRBD2 (5 bases). The CDR3 consists of 15 residues. Deletions cut 3 bases from V and 4 bases from J, with 13 bases between. Germline V gene data show CDR1 as LNHDA and CDR2 as SQIVND (reference sequence). The CDR3 sequence: CASSIEGSSYNEQFF. CDR3 nucleotides: TGTGCCAGTAGTATTGAAGGGAGTAGTTACAATGAGCAGTTCTTC.

Note on this clonotype: A read error may be the cause here, since a much bigger clone is one base away. The rearrangement uses TRBV15 and TRBJ2-7; TRBD2 matches at 7 bases. This CDR3 is 15 amino acids long. Germline assignment: CDR1 LNHNV and CDR2 YYDKDF (reference sequence). The chain's CDR3 is CAASRVWEGPYEQYF. DNA of the CDR3: TGTGCCGCCAGCAGAGTGTGGGAGGGTCCGTACGAGCAGTACTTC.

This chain links TRBV7-9 with TRBJ1-1; D uncertain. V gave up 3 bases and J gave up 7 bases, with 6 bases separating them. Germline values: CDR1 SEHNR, CDR2 FQNEAQ (reference sequence). This CDR3 is built from 11 residues. CDR3 region: CASSLRDEAFF. As DNA, the CDR3 is TGTGCCAGCAGCTTGAGGGATGAAGCTTTCTTT.

The chain carries TRBV6-2 or TRBV6-3 and TRBJ1-4; maybe TRBD1 (5 bases). Germline V gene data show CDR1 as MNHEY and CDR2 as SVGEGT. V gave up 7 bases and J gave up 4 bases, with 13 bases separating them. The CDR3 length is 14 residues. DNA of the CDR3: TGTGCCAGCAATAGCCAGGGCGATAATGAAAAACTGTTTTTT. The encoded protein is CASNSQGDNEKLFF.

On this clonotype itself: Just one base apart from a much larger clone, this may be a read error. The chain employs TRBV7-3 and TRBJ1-4, with a tentative D call TRBD1 (6 bases). CDR1 and CDR2 from the germline V gene are SGHTA and FQGTGA. The CDR3 length is 22 residues. Trimming pared 5 bases from V and 0 bases from J, leaving 31 bases between. CDR3 sequence (DNA): TGTGCCAGCAGCCCAGGTTGGTGGAGCGGGTCAACTGGGGGGCCAACTAATGAAAAACTGTTTTTT. Translation: CASSPGWWSGSTGGPTNEKLFF.

This clonotype has at least ten counts. This chain joins TRBV3-1 and TRBJ2-1; D uncertain. The CDR3 has 13 amino acids. V lost 3 bases and J 4 bases, leaving 7 bases between the germline ends. Per germline, CDR1 LGHDT and CDR2 YNNKEL (reference sequence). CDR3 coding DNA: TGTGCCAGCAGCCAGACAAGATACAATGAGCAGTTCTTC. Translated: CASSQTRYNEQFF.

This clonotype has a count of ten or more. This rearrangement joins TRBV28 to TRBJ1-1, with D tentatively TRBD1 (6 bases). The V and J ends lost 5 bases and 4 bases respectively, with 17 bases between them. Germline V gene data show CDR1 as MDHEN and CDR2 as SYDVKM. This CDR3 region has 15 residues. The CDR3 DNA follows: TGTGCCAGCAGTCCCCCGGGGGGCGCCGGCACTGAAGCTTTCTTT. As protein: CASSPPGGAGTEAFF.

This clonotype was seen ten or more times. V and J are TRBV28 and TRBJ2-5, with no clear D. The CDR3 loop spans 11 amino acids. Trimming pared 6 bases from V and 3 bases from J, leaving 5 bases between. Germline CDR1 and CDR2: MDHEN and SYDVKM. The DNA for the CDR3 is TGTGCCAGCAGCGACGAAGAGACCCAGTACTTC. It is translated as CASSDEETQYF.

As concerns this clonotype: A single base separates this from a much larger clone, so it may be a read error. This chain links TRBV7-3 with TRBJ2-7; 7 bases agree with TRBD1. Germline V gene sequence: CDR1 SGHTA, CDR2 FQGTGA. V was clipped by 6 bases and J by 3 bases; unmatched bases: 8. CDR3 length: 14 residues. As DNA, the CDR3 is TGTGCCAGCAGTTCAGGGGACAGATACTACGAGCAGTACTTC. Amino acids: CASSSGDRYYEQYF.

This clonotype was recorded at least ten times. Written as DNA, the CDR3 is TGTGCCAGCAGTTACCCGAGAAGCGGGGGGGGCTACGAGCAGTACTTC. Its translation: CASSYPRSGGGYEQYF. This chain links TRBV6-9 with TRBJ2-7; 10 positions match TRBD2. The length of the CDR3 is 16 residues. V shed 3 bases and J 3 bases; nucleotides not matched to a gene: 8. Germline CDR1 is MNHGY and CDR2 is SVAAGI.

This clonotype was recorded a few times. The rearrangement joins TRBV9 to TRBJ1-6; 7 bases are a match to TRBD1. Germline CDR1 and CDR2: SGDLS and YYNGEE. J lost 9 bases, V lost 3 bases, and 6 bases had no gene match. This CDR3 contains 14 residues. The CDR3 sequence: CASSAAAGGSPLHF. CDR3 bases: TGTGCCAGCAGCGCGGCCGCAGGGGGTTCACCCCTCCACTTT.

This clonotype was picked up many times. The rearrangement uses TRBV30 and TRBJ2-1; D is unclear. CDR3 size: 13 residues. The germline V gene has CDR1 GTSNPN and CDR2 SVGIG (reference sequence). The V end lost 0 bases, the J end lost 3 bases, and 6 bases lay between the germline ends. The CDR3 loop reads CAWSVANYNEQFF. In DNA, the CDR3 is TGTGCCTGGAGTGTAGCGAACTACAATGAGCAGTTCTTC.

This clonotype has at least ten counts. The rearrangement joins TRBV7-3 to TRBJ2-3; weak D call: TRBD1 (5 bases). V was trimmed by 5 bases and J by 9 bases, leaving 12 bases between them. From germline, CDR1 is SGHTA and CDR2 FQGTGA. The CDR3 contains 12 residues. This CDR3 reads CASSPMGRTQYF. The CDR3 nucleotides are TGTGCCAGCAGCCCAATGGGGCGGACGCAGTATTTT.

This clonotype appeared many times. The J gene is TRBJ2-3, the V gene TRBV12-3 or TRBV12-4; TRBD2 might be the D (6 bases). This CDR3 is built from 14 residues. V was pared by 3 bases and J by 5 bases, with 12 bases between. CDR3 amino acids: CASSFLLAGDTQYF. CDR3 coding DNA: TGTGCCAGCAGTTTCCTACTAGCCGGAGATACGCAGTATTTT.

This clonotype was counted between two and nine times. This may be a read error: a much more frequent sequence differs by one nucleotide. The chain employs TRBV5-1 and TRBJ1-5, with D possibly matching TRBD1 (5 bases). V lost 4 bases and J 3 bases, leaving 8 bases between the germline ends. Germline V CDR1 and CDR2: SGHRS, YFSETQ. This CDR3 comprises 13 residues. The CDR3 DNA is TGCGCCAGCAGCATGGACACCAATCAGCCCCAGCATTTT. It specifies CASSMDTNQPQHF.

This clonotype has more than one count but fewer than ten. The V call is TRBV27, the J call TRBJ1-5; D remains unclear. CDR1 and CDR2 (germline): MNHEY, SMNVEV (reference sequence). V was clipped by 4 bases and J by 0 bases, with 7 bases between them. This CDR3 is 14 amino acids long. The CDR3 DNA reads TGTGCCAGCAGTTATAGGTATAGCAATCAGCCCCAGCATTTT. This sequence encodes CASSYRYSNQPQHF.

This clonotype was seen a few times. This sequence joins TRBV2 and TRBJ1-5; 10 nucleotides agree with TRBD1. The CDR3 is 15 amino acids. The germline V gene has CDR1 SNHLY and CDR2 FYNNEI. J was trimmed by 6 bases and V by 10 bases; bases with no gene match: 12. The CDR3 reads CAIARDRGSGQPQHF. The CDR3 nucleotides read TGTGCCATCGCCCGGGACAGGGGTTCGGGTCAGCCCCAGCATTTT.

At least ten counts were recorded for this clonotype. This rearrangement joins TRBV5-1 to TRBJ2-1, with D perhaps matching TRBD2 (5 bases). Between the trimmed V and J ends, which lost 2 bases and 6 bases, there was a span of 18 bases. Looked up from germline, CDR1 is SGHRS and CDR2 is YFSETQ. This CDR3 is built from 16 residues. The DNA of the CDR3 is TGCGCCAGCAGCTTACCCCCCCCAACTAGAATCAATGAGCAGTTCTTC. Encoded protein: CASSLPPPTRINEQFF.

This clonotype appeared a few times. The gene calls are TRBV5-5 and TRBJ2-1; D might be TRBD1 (6 bases). In germline, CDR1 is SGHKS, CDR2 YYEKEE (reference sequence). V lost 0 bases, J lost 0 bases, and 22 bases lay in between. The CDR3 sequence is 20 residues long. The CDR3 bases are TGTGCCAGCAGCTTGGGGAGCCTGACAGGACAGATTATCTCCTACAATGAGCAGTTCTTC. Amino acids: CASSLGSLTGQIISYNEQFF.

This clonotype was counted many times. The chain carries TRBV12-3 or TRBV12-4 and TRBJ2-2, with D perhaps TRBD2 (6 bases). CDR3 length: 14 amino acids. V was cut by 5 bases and J by 3 bases, with 10 bases left in between. The CDR3 DNA sequence: TGTGCCAGCAGTCCCTGGGGGGACACCGGGGAGCTGTTTTTT. Protein product: CASSPWGDTGELFF.

This clonotype has at least ten counts. The chain joins TRBV28 to TRBJ2-1, with a weak D call TRBD1 (5 bases). Looked up from germline, CDR1 is MDHEN and CDR2 is SYDVKM. Trimming removed 5 bases from V and 4 bases from J, with 12 bases in between. The CDR3 is made up of 14 amino acids. CDR3 nucleotide sequence: TGTGCCAGCAGTAGTCCGGCAGGGTACAATGAGCAGTTCTTC. It yields the protein CASSSPAGYNEQFF.